A single sample is the source of the 9 T cell receptor beta chains below, sequenced in a study of T cell changes during pregnancy in multiple sclerosis. TCRdb keeps only in-frame clones here, not all; method: immunoSEQ multiplex PCR. The profile covers roughly 38,000 clones, with 91% appearing a single time and about 2% taken by the ten largest. Specimen: CD4+ T cells from peripheral blood mononuclear cells, collected after pregnancy. The receptors derive from a female donor in good health, enrolled as a control in a pregnancy study.

This chain joins TRBV4-2 and TRBJ2-1; 10 bases align to TRBD2. Trimming removed 0 bases from V and 9 bases from J; junction bases left unmatched: 8. From germline, CDR1 is LGHNA and CDR2 YNFKEQ. This CDR3 contains 16 residues. As DNA, the CDR3 is TGTGCCAGCAGCCAAGATCAGGACAGCGGGGGGGGTGAGCAGTTCTTC. Amino acid sequence: CASSQDQDSGGGEQFF.

This clone came up once. The chain recombines TRBV7-2 with TRBJ2-1; 8 nucleotides match TRBD2. The CDR3 loop spans 16 amino acids. Trimming removed 0 bases from V and 2 bases from J; junction bases left unmatched: 3. Germline CDR1 SGHTA, CDR2 FQGNSA. The CDR3 region is CASSLAGLGAYNEQFF. As DNA, the CDR3 is TGTGCCAGCAGCTTAGCGGGACTAGGAGCCTACAATGAGCAGTTCTTC. The whole variable domain, remainder taken from reference TRBV7-2 and TRBJ2-1, is GAGVSQSPSNKVTEKGKDVELRCDPISGHTALYWYRQSLGQGLEFLIYFQGNSAPDKSGLPSDRFSAERTGGSVSTLTIQRTQQEDSAVYLCASSLAGLGAYNEQFFGPGTRLTVL.

The gene calls are TRBV18 and TRBJ1-1; maybe TRBD1 (6 bases). The V end lost 6 bases, the J end lost 2 bases, and 13 bases lay between the germline ends. Germline values: CDR1 KGHSH, CDR2 LQKENI. The CDR3 runs 14 residues. This chain's CDR3 is CASSPGQLNTEAFF. CDR3 nucleotides: TGTGCCAGCTCTCCCGGACAGTTAAACACTGAAGCTTTCTTT.

V is TRBV15 and J is TRBJ1-1, with TRBD1 matching 7 bases. Germline CDR1 is LNHNV and CDR2 is YYDKDF (reference sequence). V trimming: 0 bases; J trimming: 4 bases; junction bases outside the gene matches: 8. The CDR3 covers 16 residues. The CDR3 protein is CATSRDRTTGSTEAFF. CDR3 in DNA: TGTGCCACCAGCAGAGACCGAACGACAGGGTCCACTGAAGCTTTCTTT.

V usage is TRBV5-1 and J usage is TRBJ2-1; TRBD2 agrees at 8 bases. CDR1 is SGHRS, CDR2 YFSETQ, per germline. The CDR3 consists of 15 residues. The ends lost 7 bases at V and 2 bases at J; junction bases unmatched: 8. The CDR3 region has the DNA TGCGCCAGCGCTCTATCAGCGGGGGCCTACAATGAGCAGTTCTTC. This sequence encodes CASALSAGAYNEQFF.

This chain joins TRBV5-4 and TRBJ1-2; 7 bases agree with TRBD1. This CDR3 comprises 13 residues. The trim removed 4 bases at V and 8 bases at J, leaving 8 bases unmatched. CDR1 and CDR2 from the germline V gene are SGHNT and YYREEE (reference sequence). CDR3: CASSRDREDGYTF. In DNA, the CDR3 is TGTGCCAGCAGCCGTGACAGGGAGGACGGCTACACCTTC.

The rearrangement uses TRBV7-2 and TRBJ2-1, with 10 bases matching TRBD2. The CDR3 contains 12 residues. The germline gives CDR1 SGHTA, CDR2 FQGNSA. V was clipped by 6 bases and J by 8 bases; unmatched bases: 1. In DNA, the CDR3 is TGTGCCAGCAGGCTAGCGGGAGATGAGCAGTTCTTC. Its protein product is CASRLAGDEQFF.

The V gene is TRBV19, the J gene TRBJ2-1, with D possibly matching TRBD2 (5 bases). CDR3 length equals 20 residues. V lost 6 bases and J lost 0, with 27 bases in between. Germline assignment: CDR1 LNHDA and CDR2 SQIVND (reference sequence). The DNA for the CDR3 is TGTGCCAGTAGGAGTGCTAGTTGGACTCGAAGTCAAAACTCCTACAATGAGCAGTTCTTC. This encodes CASRSASWTRSQNSYNEQFF.

The genes are TRBV18 and TRBJ1-4, with D uncertain. Germline V CDR1 and CDR2: KGHSH, LQKENI. Trimming removed 6 bases at V and 2 bases at J, with 10 bases between. This CDR3 has 14 residues. The CDR3 coding sequence is TGTGCCAGCTCGCCGGGAGCCACTAATGAAAAACTGTTTTTT. Translation: CASSPGATNEKLFF.